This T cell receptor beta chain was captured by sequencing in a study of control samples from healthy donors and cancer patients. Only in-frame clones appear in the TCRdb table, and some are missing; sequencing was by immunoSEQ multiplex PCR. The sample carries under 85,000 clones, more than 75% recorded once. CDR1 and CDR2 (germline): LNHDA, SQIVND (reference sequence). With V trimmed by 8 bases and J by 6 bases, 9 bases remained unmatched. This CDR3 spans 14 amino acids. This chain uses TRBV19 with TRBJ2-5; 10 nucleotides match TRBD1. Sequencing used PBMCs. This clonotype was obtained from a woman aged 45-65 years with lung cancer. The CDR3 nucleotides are TGTGCCAGTGGACCGGGACAGGGGATGAAGACCCAGTACTTC. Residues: CASGPGQGMKTQYF.